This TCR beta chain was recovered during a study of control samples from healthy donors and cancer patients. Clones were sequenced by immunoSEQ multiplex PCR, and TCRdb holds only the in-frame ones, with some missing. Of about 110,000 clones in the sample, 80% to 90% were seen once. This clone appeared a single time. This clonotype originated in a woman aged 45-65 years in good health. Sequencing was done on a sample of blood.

This chain's CDR3 is CASSNRAGRHQNNEQFF. In DNA, the CDR3 is TGTGCCAGTAGTAACAGAGCGGGCCGCCACCAAAACAATGAGCAGTTCTTC. V and J are TRBV19 and TRBJ2-1, with D possibly matching TRBD2 (6 bases). Trimming took off 4 bases at V and 5 bases at J, with 21 bases between the two ends. Germline-derived CDR1 and CDR2 are LNHDA and SQIVND (reference sequence). This CDR3 spans 17 amino acids.